This passage covers 11 T cell receptor beta chains from one sample sequenced in a study of OX40 agonist ivuxolimab in advanced cancers. TCRdb's copy holds only in-frame clones and misses some; the assay was immunoSEQ multiplex PCR. The table includes 25,000 to 35,000 clones, roughly 74% detected once. The sample consisted of CD4+ or CD8+ T cells sorted from blood, taken in a trial of the OX40 agonist ivuxolimab. These receptors all stem from an adult with an advanced solid tumor such as melanoma, head and neck, liver or kidney cancer.

The rearrangement links TRBV5-6 to TRBJ2-3; D gene ambiguous. The CDR3 extends over 13 amino acids. Trimming pared 2 bases from V and 6 bases from J, leaving 10 bases between. Germline V CDR1 and CDR2: SGHDT, YYEEEE. CDR3 protein: CASSFSGTDTQYF. In nucleotides, the CDR3 is TGTGCCAGCAGCTTTTCAGGAACCGATACGCAGTATTTT.

The rearrangement uses TRBV2 and TRBJ2-5; 7 bases map to TRBD1. The V and J ends lost 6 bases and 1 base, in that order; junction bases with no gene match: 5. CDR1 SNHLY and CDR2 FYNNEI come from the germline V gene. The length of the CDR3 is 14 residues. The CDR3 sequence: CASRRRDSQETQYF. DNA for the CDR3: TGTGCCAGCAGGAGAAGGGACAGCCAAGAGACCCAGTACTTC.

The rearrangement links TRBV7-8 to TRBJ1-5; no reliable D call. The V end lost 5 bases, the J end lost 0 bases, and 8 bases lay between the germline ends. Germline V gives CDR1 SGHVS, CDR2 FQNEAQ. The CDR3 covers 14 residues. In nucleotides, the CDR3 is TGTGCCAGCAGCCCCCAATATAGCAATCAGCCCCAGCATTTT. As protein: CASSPQYSNQPQHF.

The chain is built from TRBV11-2 and TRBJ2-6, with D tentatively TRBD1 (5 bases). The V gene's germline CDR1 is SGHAT and CDR2 FQNNGV. The CDR3 is 17 residues long. The V and J ends lost 1 base and 1 base respectively, with 11 bases between them. CDR3 DNA sequence: TGTGCCAGCAGCTTAGGGCAGGGTAATTCTGGGGCCAACGTCCTGACTTTC. As protein: CASSLGQGNSGANVLTF.

This rearrangement joins TRBV21-1 to TRBJ2-5. TRBV21-1 is noted as a pseudogene. The CDR3 length is 12 residues. CDR3 in DNA: TGTGCCAGCAGGAGGGGGGTGAAGACCCAGTACTTC. Its translation: CASRRGVKTQYF.

The chain employs TRBV9 and TRBJ2-5; TRBD1 aligns across 8 bases. The J call may be incorrect, as the DNA end agrees better with TRBJ2-7. Germline CDR1 SGDLS, CDR2 YYNGEE. The CDR3 runs 15 residues. CDR3 nucleotides: TGTGCCAGCAGCCCCTGGACAGGGAGTTCGTACGAGCAGTACTTC. As protein: CASSPWTGSSYEQYF.

This chain joins TRBV6-6 and TRBJ2-1; 9 nucleotides line up with TRBD2. With V trimmed by 6 bases and J by 9 bases, 3 bases remained unmatched. This CDR3 spans 12 amino acids. Germline V gene sequence: CDR1 MNHNY, CDR2 SVGAGI (reference sequence). The chain's CDR3 is CASRETSGEQFF. In DNA form, the CDR3 reads TGTGCCAGCAGAGAGACTAGCGGTGAGCAGTTCTTC.

The table lists this clone with a count of one. Other nucleotide sequences from this sample produce the same CDR3. The chain uses TRBV5-6 and TRBJ2-5, with 8 bases identical to TRBD2. With 0 bases clipped from V and 5 bases from J, the junction kept 6 bases outside the gene matches. CDR1 and CDR2 from the germline V gene are SGHDT and YYEEEE. The CDR3 runs to 15 residues. The CDR3 is CASSLGRGGGETQYF. CDR3 bases: TGTGCCAGCAGCTTGGGGCGGGGCGGGGGGGAGACCCAGTACTTC.

The chain couples TRBV7-9 to TRBJ1-2, with 8 bases identical to TRBD1. The CDR3 is made up of 16 amino acids. Losses at the gene ends were 3 bases for V and 4 bases for J; bases not matched to a gene: 10. Germline V CDR1 and CDR2: SEHNR, FQNEAQ (reference sequence). CDR3 residues: CASSLAGRGPVYGYTF. For the CDR3, the DNA is TGTGCCAGCAGCTTGGCCGGCAGGGGGCCAGTCTATGGCTACACCTTC.

The chain is built from TRBV10-2 and TRBJ2-5, with D unclear. Per the germline V gene, CDR1 is WSHSY and CDR2 is SAAADI. The CDR3 length is 12 residues. The ends were cut back, 5 bases at V and 1 base at J, with 5 bases in the middle. The CDR3 DNA sequence: TGCGCCAGCAGTCCACTCCAAGAGACCCAGTACTTC. Amino acids: CASSPLQETQYF.

The V gene is TRBV7-9, the J gene TRBJ2-2; TRBD1 agrees at 9 bases. The ends lost 0 bases at V and 3 bases at J; junction bases unmatched: 2. Germline CDR1 reads SEHNR; CDR2 reads FQNEAQ (reference sequence). The CDR3 is 16 amino acids. The CDR3 nucleotides are TGTGCCAGCAGCTTAGCAAGGACAGGGGACACCGGGGAGCTGTTTTTT. It yields the protein CASSLARTGDTGELFF.